This record concerns one T cell receptor beta chain sequence. This entry is derived from a study of T cell changes during pregnancy in multiple sclerosis. Assay used: immunoSEQ multiplex PCR; TCRdb lists only in-frame clones, some missing. Of around 69,000 clones listed, around 91% are singletons. The trim removed 5 bases at V and 5 bases at J, leaving 0 bases unmatched. CDR3 length equals 12 residues. Germline CDR1 MNHEY, CDR2 SMNVEV (reference sequence). The clonotype originates from a female donor in good health, enrolled as a control in a pregnancy study. The source was peripheral blood, collected in the second trimester of pregnancy. The chain couples TRBV27 to TRBJ1-1, with 9 bases lining up with TRBD1. The CDR3 is CASSDRGTEAFF. CDR3 coding DNA: TGTGCCAGCAGTGACAGGGGGACTGAAGCTTTCTTT.